One and the same sample provided the 8 T cell receptor beta chains below, sequenced in a study of CD8 T cell repertoires and HIV-1 epitope variants. For these TCRs, the target antigens are not known. TCRdb's copy holds only in-frame clones and misses some; the assay was immunoSEQ multiplex PCR. The sample includes about 5,000 clones, approximately 72% of them seen just once. The source material was cultured CD8+ T cells derived from PBMCs. Source of these receptors: a male donor with HIV.

The V and J genes are TRBV6-5 and TRBJ1-2; D remains ambiguous. CDR3 length: 13 amino acids. With 7 bases removed from V and 5 bases from J, the gap between germline ends came to 14 bases. The germline V gene has CDR1 MNHEY and CDR2 SVGAGI. This CDR3 is CASTSNAGYGYTF. The CDR3 DNA follows: TGTGCCAGCACCTCGAACGCGGGGTATGGCTACACCTTC.

The chain links TRBV2 to TRBJ1-3; possible D gene TRBD1, 6 bases. The germline V gene has CDR1 SNHLY and CDR2 FYNNEI. V shed 6 bases and J shed 0 bases, with 15 bases lying between them. The CDR3 covers 16 residues. CDR3 loop: CASRGTLESSGNTIYF. CDR3 in DNA: TGTGCCAGCAGAGGGACATTAGAAAGCTCTGGAAACACCATATATTTT.

The chain recombines TRBV28 with TRBJ2-3; D is perhaps TRBD2 (6 bases). The CDR3 runs to 14 residues. V was shortened by 1 base and J by 6 bases, with 11 bases between the two germline ends. CDR1 is MDHEN and CDR2 is SYDVKM in the germline V gene. Here the CDR3 reads CASSLLGGMDTQYF. CDR3 nucleotides: TGTGCCAGCAGTTTATTGGGGGGAATGGATACGCAGTATTTT.

V is TRBV2 and J is TRBJ1-2, with unresolved D. This CDR3 is 11 amino acids long. Trimming removed 7 bases from V and 4 bases from J, with 7 bases in between. Germline V CDR1 and CDR2: SNHLY, FYNNEI. CDR3 sequence reads: CASMGSYGYTF. As DNA, the CDR3 is TGTGCCAGCATGGGGTCCTATGGCTACACCTTC.

The chain couples TRBV6-4 to TRBJ2-7; D gene uncertain. Trimming took off 4 bases at V and 1 base at J, with 20 bases between the two ends. The CDR3 is 17 residues long. Germline values: CDR1 MRHNA, CDR2 SNTAGT. The CDR3 region has the DNA TGTGCCAGCAGTGGGTTAGCAGGTCCCTCTATTTCCTACGAGCAGTACTTC. Residues: CASSGLAGPSISYEQYF.

The table lists this clone with a count of one. J is TRBJ2-5 and V is TRBV7-2, with 8 positions matching TRBD1. Unmatched junction bases numbered 5, after V lost 3 bases and J lost 5 bases. This CDR3 region has 14 residues. Germline CDR1 reads SGHTA; CDR2 reads FQGNSA. This CDR3 is CASSFTGGEETQYF. CDR3 bases: TGTGCCAGCAGCTTCACAGGGGGTGAGGAGACCCAGTACTTC.

V gene TRBV19 combines with J gene TRBJ2-5; TRBD1 matches 10 bases. The CDR3 is 14 residues long. V shed 6 bases, J shed 5 bases, and the junction held 6 bases outside the gene matches. Germline V CDR1 and CDR2: LNHDA, SQIVND (reference sequence). CDR3 region: CASSGTGATETQYF. CDR3 DNA sequence: TGTGCCAGTAGCGGGACAGGGGCGACGGAGACCCAGTACTTC.

CDR3 loop: CASSPPSNEQFF. In DNA, the CDR3 is TGTGCCAGCTCACCACCTAGCAATGAGCAGTTCTTC. The rearrangement uses TRBV18 and TRBJ2-1; D gene uncertain. In germline, CDR1 is KGHSH, CDR2 LQKENI. Trimming pared 0 bases from V and 6 bases from J, leaving 3 bases between. The CDR3 loop spans 12 amino acids.